The clone carrying this T cell receptor beta chain was detected only once. The data originate from a study of blood T cell repertoires in COVID-19. Whole-study context: Sites across the United States, Italy and Spain contributed samples from acute and convalescent COVID-19.

The method was immunoSEQ multiplex PCR; TCRdb's version includes in-frame clones alone and lacks a portion of them. The sample includes fewer than 300,000 clones, roughly 92% of them seen just once. CDR1 and CDR2 (germline): DFQATT, SNEGSKA (reference sequence). CDR3 size: 13 residues. V was pared by 3 bases and J by 8 bases, with 14 bases between. The sample taken for sequencing was peripheral blood. V is TRBV20-1 and J is TRBJ2-1; possible D gene TRBD2, 5 bases. The origin of this receptor is a woman aged 30 to 39 with COVID-19, enrolled during active disease. In DNA form, the CDR3 reads TGCAGTGCTAGTTCCCTATTGGAGGATGAGCAGTTCTTC. Encoded protein: CSASSLLEDEQFF.